These 10 T cell receptor beta chains were all obtained from the same sample, sequenced in a study of shared clonotypes between healthy human individuals. Repertoires were generated with immunoSEQ multiplex PCR, while TCRdb's copy carries only in-frame clones and drops some. In the table there are over a million clones, 75% to 85% of which are singletons. Material for sequencing was memory CD4+ T cells from PBMCs. Subset: CD45RA-negative fraction. The receptor source for this set is a man aged 18 to 35 in good health. Some clones in this sample may be carry-over from other donors' samples.

The rearrangement links TRBV14 to TRBJ1-1; D is ambiguous. The V end was cut by 4 bases, the J end by 3 bases, with 9 bases between. The germline V gene has CDR1 SGHDN and CDR2 FVKESK. This CDR3 is 13 amino acids long. CDR3 sequence reads: CASSPTLYTEAFF. The CDR3 bases are TGTGCCAGCAGCCCAACTCTGTACACTGAAGCTTTCTTT.

The chain combines TRBV11-3 with TRBJ2-5, with a weak D call TRBD2 (5 bases). The better agreement between TRBJ2-7 and the DNA end casts doubt on the J call. The CDR3 loop spans 12 amino acids. In germline, CDR1 is SGHNT, CDR2 YENEEA. The CDR3: CASSSRRDEQYF. For the CDR3, the DNA is TGTGCCAGCAGCTCCCGGCGGGACGAGCAGTACTTC.

There are a few counts of this clone. The chain combines TRBV5-6 with TRBJ2-2; maybe TRBD1 (5 bases). The CDR3 has 16 residues. Germline CDR1 reads SGHDT; CDR2 reads YYEEEE. Trimming cost V 3 bases and J 1 base, with 13 bases left between them. The chain's CDR3 is CASSSQGRGNTGELFF. DNA for the CDR3: TGTGCCAGCAGCTCGCAGGGTAGGGGGAACACCGGGGAGCTGTTTTTT.

The rearrangement joins TRBV27 to TRBJ1-5, with D perhaps TRBD1 (5 bases). V was shortened by 3 bases and J by 4 bases, with 7 bases between the two germline ends. The CDR3 has 13 amino acids. The V gene's germline CDR1 is MNHEY and CDR2 SMNVEV (reference sequence). CDR3 sequence reads: CASSFAGNQPQHF. DNA of the CDR3: TGTGCCAGCAGTTTCGCAGGGAATCAGCCCCAGCATTTT.

The chain carries TRBV19 and TRBJ1-1; D gene uncertain. The CDR3 spans 14 residues. V was clipped by 4 bases and J by 2 bases, with 11 bases between them. Looked up from germline, CDR1 is LNHDA and CDR2 is SQIVND (reference sequence). The DNA of the CDR3 is TGTGCCAGTAGTAGTGGGAAAAGTAACACTGAAGCTTTCTTT. This translates into CASSSGKSNTEAFF.

This sequence joins TRBV19 and TRBJ1-3; D might be TRBD1 (5 bases). V dropped 0 bases and J dropped 4 bases, with 13 bases sitting between them. This CDR3 is 16 amino acids long. Germline CDR1 reads LNHDA; CDR2 reads SQIVND (reference sequence). Here the CDR3 reads CASSIEGRRTGNTIYF. CDR3 nucleotides: TGTGCCAGTAGTATAGAGGGACGCCGAACGGGAAACACCATATATTTT.

The table lists this clone with a few counts. The chain carries TRBV2 and TRBJ2-3; TRBD2 agrees at 10 bases. The CDR3 is 16 residues long. V shed 6 bases and J 2 bases; nucleotides not matched to a gene: 8. Germline V CDR1 and CDR2: SNHLY, FYNNEI. The CDR3 protein is CASRPSLAGDTDTQYF. CDR3 bases: TGTGCCAGCAGGCCCTCGCTAGCGGGAGACACAGATACGCAGTATTTT.

The chain carries TRBV2 and TRBJ1-3, with D tentatively TRBD1 (5 bases). Trimming stripped 6 bases from V and 12 bases from J, with 18 bases between. The germline gives CDR1 SNHLY, CDR2 FYNNEI. The CDR3 extends over 13 amino acids. CDR3 DNA: TGTGCCAGCAGCGCCCTACCCGGGACGCACATATATTTT. It yields the protein CASSALPGTHIYF.

The chain uses TRBV7-8 and TRBJ1-5; D is unresolved. Germline lookup yields CDR1 SGHVS and CDR2 FQNEAQ. The length of the CDR3 is 15 residues. The V gene lost 1 base and the J gene lost 6 bases, with 13 bases spanning the gap. The CDR3 here is CASSLEGRAGQPQHF. CDR3 coding DNA: TGTGCCAGCAGCTTAGAGGGAAGGGCGGGTCAGCCCCAGCATTTT.

V usage is TRBV18 and J usage is TRBJ2-3; tentatively, D is TRBD1 (5 bases). CDR3 size: 15 residues. CDR1 and CDR2 (germline): KGHSH, LQKENI. V was pared by 3 bases and J by 4 bases, with 14 bases between. DNA for the CDR3: TGTGCCAGCTCACCGGCTAGTTTGGGGCCAGATACGCAGTATTTT. Protein sequence: CASSPASLGPDTQYF. The whole variable domain, remainder taken from reference TRBV18 and TRBJ2-3, is NAGVMQNPRHLVRRRGQEARLRCSPMKGHSHVYWYRQLPEEGLKFMVYLQKENIIDESGMPKERFSAEFPKEGPSILRIQQVVRGDSAAYFCASSPASLGPDTQYFGPGTRLTVL.